These 10 T cell receptor beta chains originate from one sample sequenced in a study of type 1 regulatory T cells. TCRdb fed the reads into MiXCR, producing one record per CDR3 protein. Altogether fewer than 75,000 distinct CDR3 sequences are present, 49% being singletons, with the ten largest covering 2% to 2.5%. The antigens of these receptors remain unknown. The specimen was cultured non-Tr1 T cells, either the whole culture or a sorted T cell fraction (not recorded which). Receptors originate from a human donor in good health.

The sample holds one count of this clonotype. The chain carries TRBV19 and TRBJ2-1, with 10 nucleotides matching TRBD1. Unmatched junction bases numbered 3, after V lost 3 bases and J lost 7 bases. CDR3 length: 14 residues. From germline, CDR1 is LNHDA and CDR2 SQIVND (reference sequence). CDR3 bases: TGTGCCAGTAGTATGCGGGACAGGGGAAATGAGCAGTTCTTC. Translated, it gives CASSMRDRGNEQFF.

This clonotype has only a few counts. V is TRBV20-1 and J is TRBJ1-1; D unclear. V lost 5 bases to trimming and J lost 6 bases, with 16 bases between them. Per germline, CDR1 DFQATT and CDR2 SNEGSKA (reference sequence). The CDR3 extends over 13 amino acids. The CDR3 spells CSASSDPIPEAFF. The CDR3 DNA sequence: TGCAGTGCTTCTTCGGACCCGATTCCTGAAGCTTTCTTT.

The chain carries TRBV6-1 and TRBJ1-1; 9 nucleotides match TRBD1. This CDR3 comprises 14 residues. Looked up from germline, CDR1 is MNHNS and CDR2 is SASEGT. Trimming removed 4 bases from V and 7 bases from J; junction bases left unmatched: 7. CDR3 sequence reads: CASSAGQGRIEAFF. CDR3 in DNA: TGTGCCAGCAGTGCCGGACAGGGGAGGATTGAAGCTTTCTTT.

The V gene is TRBV30, the J gene TRBJ2-5; 8 nucleotides agree with TRBD2. Germline V lookup: CDR1 GTSNPN, CDR2 SVGIG (reference sequence). With V trimmed by 0 bases and J by 4 bases, 4 bases remained unmatched. The CDR3 has 14 residues. The chain's CDR3 is CAWSVTGGGETQYF. Written as DNA, the CDR3 is TGTGCCTGGAGTGTAACGGGGGGGGGAGAGACCCAGTACTTC.

The CDR3 is CASSGGANEQFF. The CDR3 DNA is TGTGCCAGTAGCGGGGGGGCGAATGAGCAGTTCTTC. The chain combines TRBV7-2 with TRBJ2-1; TRBD2 aligns across 11 bases. The CDR3 loop spans 12 amino acids. V trimming: 9 bases; J trimming: 7 bases; junction bases outside the gene matches: 2. Germline V gene sequence: CDR1 SGHTA, CDR2 FQGNSA.

To note about this clonotype: At one of its ends the junction is not consistent with the germline gene, which may arise from a read error. This chain connects TRBV5-1 to TRBJ2-3; 7 bases agree with TRBD1. There are 12 residues in the CDR3. Germline values: CDR1 SGHRS, CDR2 YFSETQ. The CDR3 reads CASSSRGLAEVF. The CDR3 DNA reads as TGCGCCAGCAGCTCTAGGGGGCTTGCGGAGGTATTT.

This clonotype appeared a few times. The V gene is TRBV18, the J gene TRBJ1-4; D is uncertain. V was trimmed by 6 bases and J by 0 bases, leaving 14 bases between them. There are 16 residues in the CDR3. Germline CDR1 reads KGHSH; CDR2 reads LQKENI. The CDR3 region is CASSSTGSATNEKLFF. Written as DNA, the CDR3 is TGTGCCAGCTCTAGCACGGGAAGTGCAACTAATGAAAAACTGTTTTTT. Variable domain in full (rest from reference TRBV18 and TRBJ1-4): NAGVMQNPRHLVRRRGQEARLRCSPMKGHSHVYWYRQLPEEGLKFMVYLQKENIIDESGMPKERFSAEFPKEGPSILRIQQVVRGDSAAYFCASSSTGSATNEKLFFGSGTQLSVL.

The V and J genes are TRBV7-2 and TRBJ1-4, with 7 bases aligning to TRBD1. This CDR3 is built from 15 residues. Germline V gene sequence: CDR1 SGHTA, CDR2 FQGNSA. V was clipped by 4 bases and J by 0 bases; unmatched bases: 2. CDR3 DNA sequence: TGTGCCAGCAGCTACAGGGGATCAACTAATGAAAAACTGTTTTTT. Translated: CASSYRGSTNEKLFF.

This clonotype was observed at least ten times. V is TRBV6-6 and J is TRBJ1-4; D gene unclear. This CDR3 contains 15 residues. Per germline, CDR1 MNHNY and CDR2 SVGAGI (reference sequence). The V gene lost 0 bases and the J gene lost 7 bases, with 12 bases spanning the gap. The CDR3, as DNA: TGTGCCAGCAGTTACTCGAAAAAGGAAGGTGAAAAACTGTTTTTT. This translates into CASSYSKKEGEKLFF.

The rearrangement joins TRBV7-9 to TRBJ2-4; possible D gene TRBD2, 6 bases. This CDR3 contains 15 residues. Germline values: CDR1 SEHNR, CDR2 FQNEAQ (reference sequence). V was clipped by 5 bases and J by 1 base, with 12 bases between them. The CDR3 sequence is CASSPAGTAKNIQYF. DNA for the CDR3: TGTGCCAGCAGCCCGGCGGGGACGGCCAAAAACATTCAGTACTTC.